Given below is one T cell receptor (beta chain) in context. The record originates from a study of blood T cell repertoires in COVID-19. Turning to the study itself: The samples span acute and convalescent COVID-19 from the United States, Italy and Spain. In each case, the material was cDNA or gDNA derived from T cells, B-cell-depleted T cells, or PBMCs.

Germline V gene lookup returns CDR1 MGHRA and CDR2 YSYEKL. The CDR3 length is 15 residues. Deletions cut 4 bases from V and 10 bases from J, with 20 bases between. The authors' processing: Using reference gene primer amplification, nucleated cell counts were estimated. The data were produced by immunoSEQ multiplex PCR, yet TCRdb's version contains in-frame clones alone and is incomplete. V and J calls and clone size are copied from that table; D and trimming were computed from the DNA. The sample lists about 160,000 clones, approximately 75% occurring once. The source is a human donor in a cohort sampled during active COVID-19. The sample was peripheral blood. The chain uses TRBV4-1 and TRBJ2-1; possibly TRBD2 for D (7 bases). The CDR3: CASSLSGGASEEQFF. The CDR3 DNA is TGCGCCAGCAGCCTGAGTGGGGGGGCGTCAGAGGAGCAGTTCTTC.